This record covers a single T cell receptor beta chain. Its antigen is unidentified. Measured with immunoSEQ multiplex PCR; TCRdb has only the in-frame clones, and not every one. The top ten hold 3.4% of the sample, which has roughly 140,000 clones, roughly nine tenths seen once. These data come from a study of T cell responses to AZD1222 COVID-19 vaccine. Findings of the study overall: No day 14 peak samples; only post-peak repertoires were characterized.

The specimen was peripheral blood, collected on day 0 of AZD1222 vaccination. The source of this sequence is an adult in good health.

Here the CDR3 reads CASSEGDSSYEQYF. CDR3 DNA: TGTGCCAGCTCCGAAGGGGACAGCTCCTACGAGCAGTACTTC. The V gene is TRBV6-5, the J gene TRBJ2-7, with 7 bases fitting TRBD1. Unmatched junction bases numbered 7, after V lost 8 bases and J lost 0 bases. CDR3 length: 14 amino acids. The germline V gene encodes CDR1 MNHEY and CDR2 SVGAGI.